This T cell receptor (beta chain) derives from a study of blood T cell repertoires in COVID-19. As for the study in general: Acute and convalescent COVID-19 samples came from the United States, Italy and Spain. The analysed material was cDNA or gDNA that came from T cells, B-cell-depleted T cells, or PBMCs.

Germline lookup yields CDR1 LNHNV and CDR2 YYDKDF (reference sequence). V was pared by 0 bases and J by 0 bases, with 9 bases between. CDR3 length: 16 amino acids. Per the original methods: Nucleated cell counts were estimated from reference gene primer amplification. Produced via immunoSEQ multiplex PCR; TCRdb's table is partial and in-frame only. D and trimming come from the DNA, and the V and J calls and clone size come from that table. The table shows some 320,000 clones, with over 75% occurring only once. This TCR was sampled from a woman aged 50 to 65 who had recovered from COVID-19. The sequencing input was peripheral blood. The chain employs TRBV15 and TRBJ1-3, with TRBD1 as a possible D gene (6 bases). In DNA form, the CDR3 reads TGTGCCACCAGCAGAGATCCAGGGGCCTCTGGAAACACCATATATTTT. Translating gives CATSRDPGASGNTIYF.